Following are 17 T cell receptor beta chains from one sample sequenced in a study of blood T cell repertoires in COVID-19. Produced via immunoSEQ multiplex PCR; TCRdb's table is partial and in-frame only. In the table there are around 170,000 clones, 70% to 85% of which are singletons. Material: PBMCs or T cells enriched from blood (not recorded which). The receptors were sampled from a man aged 50 to 59 who had recovered from COVID-19.

This clone was seen once. This sequence joins TRBV6-6 and TRBJ1-2; D perhaps matches TRBD1 (6 bases). Looked up from germline, CDR1 is MNHNY and CDR2 is SVGAGI (reference sequence). Trimming stripped 6 bases from V and 2 bases from J, with 16 bases between. The CDR3 has 15 amino acids. The CDR3 nucleotides are TGTGCCAGCAGCGCAACGGGACAAGGCAACTATGGCTACACCTTC. Encoded protein: CASSATGQGNYGYTF.

The rearrangement joins TRBV7-8 to TRBJ1-5; D gene ambiguous. Per germline, CDR1 SGHVS and CDR2 FQNEAQ. Trimming took 6 bases from V and 0 from J, leaving 3 bases between them. The CDR3 totals 12 residues. CDR3 sequence: CASSYSNQPQHF. In DNA form, the CDR3 reads TGTGCCAGCAGTTATAGCAATCAGCCCCAGCATTTT. Looking up the rest from reference TRBV7-8 and TRBJ1-5 gives the full variable domain: GAGVSQSPRYKVAKRGQDVALRCDPISGHVSLFWYQQALGQGPEFLTYFQNEAQLDKSGLPSDRFFAERPEGSVSTLKIQRTQQEDSAVYLCASSYSNQPQHFGDGTRLSIL.

The table lists this clone with a few counts. The chain links TRBV6-5 to TRBJ2-7, with TRBD1 matching over 10 bases. The length of the CDR3 is 14 residues. The junction had 7 bases not matched to a gene; V was cut back by 6 bases and J by 5 bases. Germline-derived CDR1 and CDR2 are MNHEY and SVGAGI. The CDR3 is CASRPGQGSHEQYF. CDR3 DNA sequence: TGTGCCAGCAGACCGGGACAGGGGTCCCACGAGCAGTACTTC.

This sequence joins TRBV18 and TRBJ2-3; 11 positions agree with TRBD2. Germline values: CDR1 KGHSH, CDR2 LQKENI. The ends lost 4 bases at V and 6 bases at J; junction bases unmatched: 3. CDR3 length equals 14 residues. CDR3 sequence (DNA): TGTGCCAGCTCACTACTAGCGGGGGTGGATACGCAGTATTTT. This codes for CASSLLAGVDTQYF.

DNA of the CDR3: TGTGCCTGGAGTGTATGGCAGGGGCGAGGGACCCAGTACTTC. Amino acids: CAWSVWQGRGTQYF. This sequence joins TRBV30 and TRBJ2-5, with D tentatively TRBD1 (6 bases). The CDR3 loop spans 14 amino acids. Germline V gene data show CDR1 as GTSNPN and CDR2 as SVGIG (reference sequence). The germline V and J ends were trimmed by 0 bases and 7 bases, with 15 bases remaining between them.

In its sample, this clone was seen once. V and J are TRBV3-1 (or the pseudogene TRBV3-2) and TRBJ2-7, with 9 bases matching TRBD1. V gave up 4 bases and J gave up 2 bases; unmatched junction bases: 9. Germline assignment: CDR1 LGHDT and CDR2 YNNKEL (reference sequence). The CDR3 is made up of 16 amino acids. The CDR3 here is CASSRLTGQGPYEQYF. The CDR3 nucleotides are TGTGCCAGCAGCCGACTCACGGGACAGGGCCCCTACGAGCAGTACTTC.

The chain joins TRBV7-9 to TRBJ1-1, with D hard to call. The CDR3 is 13 amino acids. The V gene lost 5 bases and the J gene lost 6 bases, with 13 bases spanning the gap. Germline V CDR1 and CDR2: SEHNR, FQNEAQ (reference sequence). The CDR3 protein is CASSLHGSPEAFF. CDR3 bases: TGTGCCAGCAGCCTCCATGGGAGCCCTGAAGCTTTCTTT.

This clone was seen just once. The chain has TRBV29-1 and TRBJ2-7; possible D gene TRBD1, 6 bases. V lost 7 bases to trimming and J lost 1 base, with 11 bases between them. Germline loops: CDR1 SQVTM, CDR2 ANQGSEA. The CDR3 consists of 12 residues. CDR3 coding DNA: TGCAGCGCGGCTGGACAGTCCTACGAGCAGTACTTC. Amino acids: CSAAGQSYEQYF.

The rearrangement links TRBV28 to TRBJ1-5, with 7 bases fitting TRBD1. CDR3 length: 14 residues. The J segment lost 3 bases and the V segment lost 3 bases, leaving 2 bases of the junction unmatched. Germline V gene lookup returns CDR1 MDHEN and CDR2 SYDVKM. The CDR3 sequence: CASSLTGSNQPQHF. The CDR3, as DNA: TGTGCCAGCAGTTTGACAGGGTCCAATCAGCCCCAGCATTTT.

A word on this clone: One end of the junction is discordant with germline, which a read error may explain. This sequence joins TRBV7-7 and TRBJ2-5; 7 nucleotides match TRBD2. This CDR3 is built from 15 residues. Germline CDR1 reads SSHAT; CDR2 reads FNYEAQ (reference sequence). DNA of the CDR3: TGTGCTAGCAGCTTAGAACCCGGACTAGGGGAGACCCAGTACTTC. Its protein product is CASSLEPGLGETQYF.

V gene TRBV11-2 combines with J gene TRBJ1-4; D is unresolved. The V and J ends lost 6 bases and 4 bases respectively, with 6 bases between them. The CDR3 loop spans 12 amino acids. Looked up from germline, CDR1 is SGHAT and CDR2 is FQNNGV. The CDR3 spells CASRGLNEKLFF. The DNA of the CDR3 is TGTGCCAGCAGGGGCCTTAATGAAAAACTGTTTTTT.

V and J are TRBV27 and TRBJ2-7, with 15 bases fitting TRBD2. The CDR3 length is 15 residues. V dropped 6 bases and J dropped 4; count of bases not matched to a gene: 4. Germline V gene sequence: CDR1 MNHEY, CDR2 SMNVEV (reference sequence). The CDR3 here is CASSPGLAGGYEQYF. For the CDR3, the DNA is TGTGCCAGCAGCCCAGGACTAGCGGGGGGGTACGAGCAGTACTTC.

The chain joins TRBV9 to TRBJ1-1; D is perhaps TRBD1 (5 bases). CDR3 length equals 11 residues. The germline CDR1 and CDR2 sequences are SGDLS and YYNGEE. CDR3 residues: CAIGRASEAFF. Written as DNA, the CDR3 is TGTGCGATCGGCAGGGCGAGTGAAGCTTTCTTT.

V gene TRBV5-4 combines with J gene TRBJ1-2; 10 bases line up with TRBD1. Per germline, CDR1 SGHNT and CDR2 YYREEE (reference sequence). The CDR3 contains 16 residues. V dropped 0 bases and J dropped 3; count of bases not matched to a gene: 5. CDR3 in DNA: TGTGCCAGCAGCTTGGATTTGACAGGGGGCCACTATGGCTACACCTTC. Protein product: CASSLDLTGGHYGYTF.

CDR3 in DNA: TGTGCCAGCAGTTATCCGGGACAGCCCTATGGCTACACCTTC. Protein product: CASSYPGQPYGYTF. V is TRBV9 and J is TRBJ1-2, with 7 bases that match TRBD1. The CDR3 loop spans 14 amino acids. Germline V gene lookup returns CDR1 SGDLS and CDR2 YYNGEE. The V and J ends lost 5 bases and 4 bases, in that order; junction bases with no gene match: 8.

This clone was detected once. The CDR3 sequence is CASSGGQGNYNEQFF. The CDR3 coding sequence is TGTGCCAGCAGCGGGGGACAGGGGAATTACAATGAGCAGTTCTTC. The chain recombines TRBV5-4 with TRBJ2-1; 10 bases map to TRBD1. This CDR3 has 15 amino acids. J lost 4 bases, V lost 4 bases, and 5 bases had no gene match. Germline CDR1 is SGHNT and CDR2 is YYREEE (reference sequence).

The chain recombines TRBV2 with TRBJ2-7; D is undetermined. Germline CDR1 reads SNHLY; CDR2 reads FYNNEI. Trimming shortened V by 7 bases and J by 3 bases, and 7 bases separated the two germline ends. The CDR3 is 11 amino acids. The CDR3 protein is CASTLSYEQYF. The CDR3 region has the DNA TGTGCCAGCACTCTGAGCTACGAGCAGTACTTC.